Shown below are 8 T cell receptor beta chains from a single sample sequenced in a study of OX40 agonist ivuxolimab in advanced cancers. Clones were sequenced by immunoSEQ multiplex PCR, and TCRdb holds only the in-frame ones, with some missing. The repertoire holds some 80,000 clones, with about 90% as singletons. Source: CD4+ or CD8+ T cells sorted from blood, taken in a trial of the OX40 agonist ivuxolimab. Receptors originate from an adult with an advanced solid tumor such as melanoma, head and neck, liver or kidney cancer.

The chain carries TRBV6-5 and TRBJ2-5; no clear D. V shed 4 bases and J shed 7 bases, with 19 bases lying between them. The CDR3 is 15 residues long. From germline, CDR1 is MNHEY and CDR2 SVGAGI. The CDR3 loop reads CASSSTPVEPGTQYF. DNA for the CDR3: TGTGCCAGCAGTTCCACCCCGGTTGAACCTGGGACCCAGTACTTC.

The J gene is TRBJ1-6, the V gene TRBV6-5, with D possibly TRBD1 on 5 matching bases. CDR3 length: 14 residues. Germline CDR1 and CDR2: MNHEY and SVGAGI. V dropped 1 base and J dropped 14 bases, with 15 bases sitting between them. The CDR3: CASSYYRQGRALHF. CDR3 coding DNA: TGTGCCAGCAGTTACTATAGGCAGGGTAGGGCCCTCCACTTT.

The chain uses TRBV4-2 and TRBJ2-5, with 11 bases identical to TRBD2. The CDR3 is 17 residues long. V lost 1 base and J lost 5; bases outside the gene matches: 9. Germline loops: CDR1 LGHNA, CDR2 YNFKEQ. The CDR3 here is CASSQGQLAGGLETQYF. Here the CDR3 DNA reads TGTGCCAGCAGCCAAGGACAATTAGCGGGGGGGCTGGAGACCCAGTACTTC.

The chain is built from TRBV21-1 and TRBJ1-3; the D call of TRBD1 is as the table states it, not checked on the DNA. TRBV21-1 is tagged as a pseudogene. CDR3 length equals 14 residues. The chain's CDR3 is CASIDRVSGNTIYF. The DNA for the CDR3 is TGTGCCAGCATCGACAGGGTGTCTGGAAACACCATATATTTT.

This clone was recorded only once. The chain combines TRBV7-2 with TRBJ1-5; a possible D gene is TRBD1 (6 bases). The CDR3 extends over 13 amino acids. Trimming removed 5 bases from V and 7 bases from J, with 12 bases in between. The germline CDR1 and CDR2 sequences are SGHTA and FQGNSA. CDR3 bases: TGTGCCAGCAGCCCCGGGGGCGGACAGCCCCAGCATTTT. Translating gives CASSPGGGQPQHF.

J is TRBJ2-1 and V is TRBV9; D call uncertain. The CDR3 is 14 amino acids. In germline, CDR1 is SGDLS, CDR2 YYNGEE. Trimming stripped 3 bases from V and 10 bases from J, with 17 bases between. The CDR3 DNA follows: TGTGCCAGCAGCGCCCATACCGCCCTGTCGGAGCAGTTCTTC. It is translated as CASSAHTALSEQFF.

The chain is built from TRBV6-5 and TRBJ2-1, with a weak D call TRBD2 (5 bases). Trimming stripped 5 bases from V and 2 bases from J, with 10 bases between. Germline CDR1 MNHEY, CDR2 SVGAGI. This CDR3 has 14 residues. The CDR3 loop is CASSGEQAYNEQFF. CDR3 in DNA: TGTGCCAGCAGTGGGGAGCAGGCCTACAATGAGCAGTTCTTC.

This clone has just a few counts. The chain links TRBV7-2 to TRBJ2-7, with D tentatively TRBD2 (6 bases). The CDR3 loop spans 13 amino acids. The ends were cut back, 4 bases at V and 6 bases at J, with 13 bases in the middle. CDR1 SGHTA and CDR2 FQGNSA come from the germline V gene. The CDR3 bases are TGTGCCAGCAGCTCTCGGAGGGACGCCGAGCAGTACTTC. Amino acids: CASSSRRDAEQYF.